These T cell receptor beta chains were read from a single sample in a study of blood T cell repertoires in COVID-19. The protocol was immunoSEQ multiplex PCR, while the TCRdb copy is restricted to in-frame clones and leaves out a portion. Here the sample spans fewer than 55,000 clones, 88% being singletons. The specimen was peripheral blood. The receptors come from a man aged 45-65 years with active COVID-19. The CDR3 runs from the conserved cysteine through the conserved F or W. The order of the fields is CDR3 DNA, CDR3 protein, D gene, V gene, clone size, J gene. A D gene is named only where the DNA matches it firmly. Clone size is shown for a subset of rows, as once, few, many or a class of expanded clone.

DNA: TGTGCCAGCAGCAAAGAGATACTAGCGGGAGCTTACAATGAGCAGTTCTTC; CDR3: CASSKEILAGAYNEQFF; D: .; V: TRBV21-1; size: .; J: TRBJ2-1
DNA: TGTGCCAGCAGTGAGGACTTAGAAAAGATGAACACTGAAGCTTTCTTT; CDR3: CASSEDLEKMNTEAFF; D: .; V: TRBV2; size: .; J: TRBJ1-1
DNA: TGCGCCAGCAGCTTGTTCAGGAAAGAGACCCAGTACTTC; CDR3: CASSLFRKETQYF; D: .; V: TRBV5-1; size: .; J: TRBJ2-5
DNA: TGCGCCAGCCAGGGACAGGGTTATGAGGGCTACACCTTC; CDR3: CASQGQGYEGYTF; D: TRBD1; V: TRBV5-1; size: .; J: TRBJ1-2
DNA: TGTGCCAGCAATTGGGGGCGGACTGAAGCTTTCTTT; CDR3: CASNWGRTEAFF; D: .; V: TRBV6-5; size: .; J: TRBJ1-1
DNA: TGTGCCAGCCACGGGAGCGGGAGGGGTTTGGGACAAGAGACCCAGTACTTC; CDR3: CASHGSGRGLGQETQYF; D: TRBD2; V: TRBV7-9; size: .; J: TRBJ2-5
DNA: TGTGCCAGCAGCTTACAGGCTAACACCGGGGAGCTGTTTTTT; CDR3: CASSLQANTGELFF; D: .; V: TRBV7-3; size: once; J: TRBJ2-2
DNA: TGTGCCAGCAGCCTAGCGGGGGGGCCGAACATTCAGTACTTC; CDR3: CASSLAGGPNIQYF; D: TRBD2; V: TRBV7-2; size: .; J: TRBJ2-4
DNA: TGTGCCAGCAGCGTTAGCGGGGGATACAATGAGCAGTTCTTC; CDR3: CASSVSGGYNEQFF; D: TRBD2; V: TRBV9; size: .; J: TRBJ2-1
DNA: TGTGCCAGCAGCCAGGATCGGAACAGGGGGAACTATGGCTACACCTTC; CDR3: CASSQDRNRGNYGYTF; D: TRBD1; V: TRBV4-2; size: .; J: TRBJ1-2
DNA: TGTGCCAGCAGCGGCCGGGACAGGGGTGCCCACGAGCAGTACTTC; CDR3: CASSGRDRGAHEQYF; D: TRBD1; V: TRBV9; size: once; J: TRBJ2-7
DNA: TGTGCCAGTAGTGTAGACAGGGGGCGGGAAGAGACCCAGTACTTC; CDR3: CASSVDRGREETQYF; D: TRBD1; V: TRBV19; size: .; J: TRBJ2-5
DNA: TGTGCCAGCAGCTTAATGGGGGCAGGTGAAAAACTGTTTTTT; CDR3: CASSLMGAGEKLFF; D: .; V: TRBV7-9; size: .; J: TRBJ1-4
DNA: TGTGCCACCCAAGTCGCGCGGGGGGGCCTGGAGACCCAGTACTTC; CDR3: CATQVARGGLETQYF; D: TRBD2; V: TRBV7-8; size: few; J: TRBJ2-5
DNA: TGCGCCAGCAGCTTGGAGGCGGGACTTGGGAACAATGAGCAGTTCTTC; CDR3: CASSLEAGLGNNEQFF; D: .; V: TRBV5-1; size: .; J: TRBJ2-1
DNA: TGTGCCAGCAGCGCGGGACAGTTCGAGACCCAGTACTTC; CDR3: CASSAGQFETQYF; D: .; V: TRBV11-2; size: .; J: TRBJ2-5
DNA: TGTGCCAGCAGCACTGCCGGACAGGCGTTTTCTGGGGCCAACGTCCTGACTTTC; CDR3: CASSTAGQAFSGANVLTF; D: TRBD1; V: TRBV5-4; size: .; J: TRBJ2-6
DNA: TGTGCCAGCAGCTTCGACAGGGGCCCATACAATGAGCAGTTCTTC; CDR3: CASSFDRGPYNEQFF; D: TRBD1; V: TRBV7-2; size: .; J: TRBJ2-1
DNA: TGCGCCAGCAGCTTAGCCGCCTCCGGCACAGATACGCAGTATTTT; CDR3: CASSLAASGTDTQYF; D: .; V: TRBV5-1; size: .; J: TRBJ2-3
DNA: TGTGCCAGCAGTTACGAGGTGTCCCAGCATTTT; CDR3: CASSYEVSQHF; D: .; V: TRBV6-5; size: .; J: TRBJ1-5
DNA: TGTGCCAGCAGCCAACCTTCTATGGAAAAACTGTTTTTT; CDR3: CASSQPSMEKLFF; D: .; V: TRBV3-1/TRBV3-2; size: .; J: TRBJ1-4
DNA: TGTGCCAGCAGTCGGGACACAACCTACGAGCAGTACTTC; CDR3: CASSRDTTYEQYF; D: .; V: TRBV6-5; size: once; J: TRBJ2-7
DNA: TGTGCCAGCAGTGCCCCTGGACAGGGAGGAAACACCATATATTTT; CDR3: CASSAPGQGGNTIYF; D: TRBD1; V: TRBV6-6; size: .; J: TRBJ1-3
DNA: TGTGCCAGCACCCCGCGGGGCCGACAGAGCTCCTACAATGAGCAGTTCTTC; CDR3: CASTPRGRQSSYNEQFF; D: .; V: TRBV27; size: once; J: TRBJ2-1
DNA: TGTGCCAGCAGGGGGACAGACCATACGGTTGGCTACACCTTC; CDR3: CASRGTDHTVGYTF; D: TRBD1; V: TRBV2; size: .; J: TRBJ1-2
DNA: TGTGCCAGCAGCCGCGGGACACTAGCGGGAACGAGGGATGAGCAGTTCTTC; CDR3: CASSRGTLAGTRDEQFF; D: TRBD2; V: TRBV5-4; size: .; J: TRBJ2-1
DNA: TGTGCCAGCTATCGTCGGGAGTCCAATGGCTACACCTTC; CDR3: CASYRRESNGYTF; D: .; V: TRBV5-4; size: .; J: TRBJ1-2
DNA: TGTGCCAGCAGCCCTTTTTTAGGGGGCCTCAAAAACATTCAGTACTTC; CDR3: CASSPFLGGLKNIQYF; D: TRBD1; V: TRBV3-1/TRBV3-2; size: .; J: TRBJ2-4